This TCR beta chain is drawn from a study of blood T cell repertoires in COVID-19. Study information: COVID-19 samples collected from the United States, Italy and Spain covered acute and convalescent phases. In each case, the material was cDNA or gDNA derived from T cells, B-cell-depleted T cells, or PBMCs.

The method was immunoSEQ multiplex PCR; TCRdb's version includes in-frame clones alone and lacks a portion of them. The sample yields roughly 190,000 clones, more than 70% seen once. The CDR3 has 15 amino acids. V lost 0 bases, J lost 4 bases, and 11 bases lay in between. Germline V CDR1 and CDR2: SGHRS, YFSETQ. The chain is built from TRBV5-1 and TRBJ2-1; tentative D call: TRBD2 (5 bases). The specimen sequenced was peripheral blood. The TCR sequence derives from a woman aged 55-70 years with acute or convalescent COVID-19. The CDR3 bases are TGCGCCAGCAGCTTGGGAACGGGGTGGTACAATGAGCAGTTCTTC. Its protein product is CASSLGTGWYNEQFF.